This T cell receptor (beta chain) was sequenced for a study of shared clonotypes between healthy human individuals. Study information: Each donor had three CD4 naive, three CD4 memory, two CD8 naive and one CD8 memory plate. Findings and limits, study-wide: A generally larger estimated richness was seen in naive subsets than in memory subsets. All-four-donor shared clonotypes had higher generation probabilities than non-shared clonotypes did.

In the CD4+ fraction, cells were divided into CD45RA+ naive and CD45RA-negative memory subsets. Sequencing was performed with immunoSEQ multiplex PCR; in TCRdb, only in-frame clones are kept and a portion is missing. The table shows over a million clones, with about 96% occurring only once. About this clone: Antigen unknown.

The clonotype comes from a man aged 25 to 40 in good health. The sequenced sample consisted of naive CD4+ T cells sorted from blood. Sample subset: CD45RA+ positively selected.

The CDR3, as DNA: TGTGCCAGCAGCTTAGGGGACAGTAGGGACGATGAGCAGTTCTTC. This gives the protein CASSLGDSRDDEQFF. V gene TRBV5-5 combines with J gene TRBJ2-1, with TRBD1 matching 7 bases. This CDR3 has 15 residues. The germline V gene has CDR1 SGHKS and CDR2 YYEKEE (reference sequence). Trimming took 2 bases from V and 8 from J; bases not matched to a gene: 10.